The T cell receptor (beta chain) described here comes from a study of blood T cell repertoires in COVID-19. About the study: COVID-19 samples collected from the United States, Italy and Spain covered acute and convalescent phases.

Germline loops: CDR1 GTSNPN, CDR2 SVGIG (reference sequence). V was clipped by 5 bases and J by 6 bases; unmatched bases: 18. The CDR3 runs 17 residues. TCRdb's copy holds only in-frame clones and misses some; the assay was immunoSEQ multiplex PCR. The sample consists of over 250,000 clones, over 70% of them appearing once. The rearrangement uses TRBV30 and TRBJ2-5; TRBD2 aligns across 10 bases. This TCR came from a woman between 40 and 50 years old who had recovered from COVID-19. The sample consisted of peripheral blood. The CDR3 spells CAWRLAGLPGLGKTQYF. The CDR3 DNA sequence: TGTGCCTGGCGACTAGCGGGCCTACCGGGGCTGGGAAAGACCCAGTACTTC.